The source of this T cell receptor beta chain is a study of T cell repertoires in cytomegalovirus infection. As for the study in general: Evidence of both CMV infection and a matching HLA type came from public TCR beta signatures.

Study results and limitations: CMV-specific TCR beta clonotypes restricted by HLA-C were the ones dominating the ex vivo response. CMV carriers having the relevant HLA were flagged by cumulative public TCR beta family frequency.

Notes on this clonotype: Its antigen remains unknown.

TCRdb analysed the reads with MiXCR anew, one entry per CDR3 protein. Altogether about 830,000 distinct CDR3 sequences are present, approximately 32% being singletons, with the ten largest covering 9.5% to 15%. The receptor comes from a human donor in good health (CMV status not recorded). Some clones in this sample may be carry-over from other donors' samples. The starting material was cultured CD8+ T cells from PBMCs, obtained from culture after CMV antigen stimulation.

CDR3 amino acids: CASTGLARDNEQFF. CDR3 bases: TGTGCCAGCACTGGACTAGCGAGGGACAATGAGCAGTTCTTC. The chain combines TRBV27 with TRBJ2-1, with 9 nucleotides matching TRBD2. Trimming at V came to 7 bases and at J to 5 bases, leaving 6 bases not matched to a gene. CDR1 and CDR2 (germline): MNHEY, SMNVEV (reference sequence). The CDR3 spans 14 residues.